The present entry profiles one T cell receptor (beta chain) with its context. The target antigen is unknown. CDR3 size: 16 residues. Germline loops: CDR1 SGHVS, CDR2 FQNEAQ. Trimming cost V 3 bases and J 0 bases, with 12 bases left between them. This record comes from a study of CD4+ T cells in melanoma. Study-wide findings and caveats: CD8+ T cell, macrophage and B cell function reportedly correlated with neoantigen-specific CD4+ T cells.

TCRdb keeps only in-frame clones here, not all; method: immunoSEQ multiplex PCR. The data show about 11,000 clones, approximately 71% seen once. The chain has TRBV7-8 and TRBJ1-3; D unresolved. The origin of this receptor is a human donor with melanoma. What was sequenced was cells from a culture (not recorded whether cultured in vitro). The DNA for the CDR3 is TGTGCCAGCAGCTTTTCGGTGGGCCCCTCTGGAAACACCATATATTTT. Translating gives CASSFSVGPSGNTIYF.